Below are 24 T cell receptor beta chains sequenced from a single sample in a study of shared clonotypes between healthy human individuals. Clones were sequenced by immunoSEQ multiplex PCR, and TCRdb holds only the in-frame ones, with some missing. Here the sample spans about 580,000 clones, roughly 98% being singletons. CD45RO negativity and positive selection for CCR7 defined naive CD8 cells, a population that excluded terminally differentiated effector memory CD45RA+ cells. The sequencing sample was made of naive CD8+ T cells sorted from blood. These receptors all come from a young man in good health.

The CDR3 region has the DNA TGTGCCAGCAGCTTAACAGGGGGCTACACCTTC. Protein product: CASSLTGGYTF. The rearrangement joins TRBV7-8 to TRBJ1-2; D may be TRBD1 (6 bases). The CDR3 has 11 residues. V was clipped by 2 bases and J by 8 bases, with 6 bases between them. The germline V gene has CDR1 SGHVS and CDR2 FQNEAQ.

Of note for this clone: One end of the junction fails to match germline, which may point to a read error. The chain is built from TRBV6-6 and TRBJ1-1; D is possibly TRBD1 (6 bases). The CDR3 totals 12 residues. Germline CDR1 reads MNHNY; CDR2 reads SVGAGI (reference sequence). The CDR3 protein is CASSHSTGEAFF. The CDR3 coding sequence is TGTGCCAGCAGTCACTCTACAGGGGAAGCTTTCTTT.

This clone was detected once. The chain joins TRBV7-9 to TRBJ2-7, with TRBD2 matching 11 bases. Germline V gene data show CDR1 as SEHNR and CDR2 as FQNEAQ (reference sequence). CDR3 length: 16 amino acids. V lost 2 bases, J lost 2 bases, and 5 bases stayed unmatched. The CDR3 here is CASSLTSGSWAYEQYF. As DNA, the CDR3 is TGTGCCAGCAGCTTAACTAGCGGGAGTTGGGCCTACGAGCAGTACTTC.

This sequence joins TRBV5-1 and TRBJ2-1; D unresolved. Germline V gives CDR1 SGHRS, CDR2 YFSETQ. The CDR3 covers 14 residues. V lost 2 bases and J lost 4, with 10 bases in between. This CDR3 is CASSFDVQYNEQFF. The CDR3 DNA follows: TGCGCCAGCAGCTTTGATGTTCAGTACAATGAGCAGTTCTTC.

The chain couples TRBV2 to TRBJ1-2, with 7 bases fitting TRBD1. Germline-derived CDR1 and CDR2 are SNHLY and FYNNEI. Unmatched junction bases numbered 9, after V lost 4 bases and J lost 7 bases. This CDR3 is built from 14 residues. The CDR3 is CASSVLKGAFGYTF. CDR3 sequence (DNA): TGTGCCAGCAGTGTTCTCAAGGGGGCGTTTGGCTACACCTTC. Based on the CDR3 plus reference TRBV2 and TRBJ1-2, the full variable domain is EPEVTQTPSHQVTQMGQEVILRCVPISNHLYFYWYRQILGQKVEFLVSFYNNEISEKSEIFDDQFSVERPDGSNFTLKIRSTKLEDSAMYFCASSVLKGAFGYTFGSGTRLTVV.

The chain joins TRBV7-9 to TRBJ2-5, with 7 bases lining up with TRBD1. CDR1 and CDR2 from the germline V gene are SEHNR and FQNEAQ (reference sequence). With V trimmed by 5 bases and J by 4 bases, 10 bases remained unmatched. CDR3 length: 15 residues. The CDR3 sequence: CASSLGTASRETQYF. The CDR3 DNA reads TGTGCCAGCAGCCTAGGGACAGCCTCCCGAGAGACCCAGTACTTC.

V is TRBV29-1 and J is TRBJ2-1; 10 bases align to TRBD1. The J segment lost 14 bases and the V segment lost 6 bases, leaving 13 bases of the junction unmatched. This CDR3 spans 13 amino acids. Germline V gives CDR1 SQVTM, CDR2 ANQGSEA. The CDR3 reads CSVQKTGGPPEFF. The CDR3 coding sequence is TGCAGCGTACAAAAGACAGGGGGCCCACCCGAGTTCTTC.

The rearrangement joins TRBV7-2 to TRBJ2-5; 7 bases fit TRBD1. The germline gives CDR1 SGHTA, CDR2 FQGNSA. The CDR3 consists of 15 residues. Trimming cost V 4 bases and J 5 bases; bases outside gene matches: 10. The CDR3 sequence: CASSSRDSRGETQYF. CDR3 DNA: TGTGCCAGCAGCTCAAGGGACAGTAGAGGGGAGACCCAGTACTTC.

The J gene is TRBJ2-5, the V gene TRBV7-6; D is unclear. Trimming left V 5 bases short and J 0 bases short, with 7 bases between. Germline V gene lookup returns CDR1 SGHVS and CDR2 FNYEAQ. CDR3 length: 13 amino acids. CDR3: CASSPGNQETQYF. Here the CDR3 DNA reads TGTGCCAGCAGCCCGGGTAACCAAGAGACCCAGTACTTC.

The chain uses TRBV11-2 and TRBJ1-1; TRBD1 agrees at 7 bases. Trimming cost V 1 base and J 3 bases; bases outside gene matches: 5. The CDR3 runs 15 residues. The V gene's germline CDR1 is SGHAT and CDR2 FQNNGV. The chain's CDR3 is CASSLGDTGDTEAFF. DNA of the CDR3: TGTGCCAGCAGCTTAGGGGATACAGGGGACACTGAAGCTTTCTTT.

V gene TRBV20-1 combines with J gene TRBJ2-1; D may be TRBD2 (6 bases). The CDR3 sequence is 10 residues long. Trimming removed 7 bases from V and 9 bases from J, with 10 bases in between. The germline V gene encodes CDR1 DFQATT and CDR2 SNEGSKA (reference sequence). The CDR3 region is CSVRGGEQFF. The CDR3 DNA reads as TGCAGTGTTAGGGGAGGTGAGCAGTTCTTC.

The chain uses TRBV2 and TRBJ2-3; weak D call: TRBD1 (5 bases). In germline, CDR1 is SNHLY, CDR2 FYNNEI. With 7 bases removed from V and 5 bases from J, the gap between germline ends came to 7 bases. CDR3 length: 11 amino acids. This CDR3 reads CASIQGDTQYF. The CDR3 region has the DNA TGTGCCAGCATCCAGGGAGATACGCAGTATTTT.

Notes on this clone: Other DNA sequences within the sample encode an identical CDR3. The CDR3 is CASSVGGTGYEQYF. The CDR3 nucleotides are TGTGCCAGCAGCGTAGGCGGCACGGGCTACGAGCAGTACTTC. This chain links TRBV9 with TRBJ2-7; D uncertain. The CDR3 is made up of 14 amino acids. Trimming left V 0 bases short and J 3 bases short, with 10 bases between. Germline V gives CDR1 SGDLS, CDR2 YYNGEE.

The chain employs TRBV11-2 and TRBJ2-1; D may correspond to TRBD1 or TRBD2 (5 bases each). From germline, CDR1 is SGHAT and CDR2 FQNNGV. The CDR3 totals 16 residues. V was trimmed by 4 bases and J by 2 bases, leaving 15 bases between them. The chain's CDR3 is CASSWGSRVPYNEQFF. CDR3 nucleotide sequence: TGTGCCAGCAGCTGGGGGTCGCGCGTCCCCTACAATGAGCAGTTCTTC.

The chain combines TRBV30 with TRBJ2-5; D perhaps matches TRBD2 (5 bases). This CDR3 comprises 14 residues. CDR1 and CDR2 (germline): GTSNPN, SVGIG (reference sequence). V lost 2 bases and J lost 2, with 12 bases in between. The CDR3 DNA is TGTGCCTGGAGTTCCGGACGGGGACAAGAGACCCAGTACTTC. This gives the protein CAWSSGRGQETQYF. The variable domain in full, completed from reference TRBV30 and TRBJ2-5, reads SQTIHQWPATLVQPVGSPLSLECTVEGTSNPNLYWYRQAAGRGLQLLFYSVGIGQISSEVPQNLSASRPQDRQFILSSKKLLLSDSGFYLCAWSSGRGQETQYFGPGTRLLVL.

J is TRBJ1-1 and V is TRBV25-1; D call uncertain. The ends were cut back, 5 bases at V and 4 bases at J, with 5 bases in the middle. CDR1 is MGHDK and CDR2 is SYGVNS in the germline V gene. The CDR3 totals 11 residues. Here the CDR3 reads CASSMATEAFF. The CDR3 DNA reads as TGTGCCAGCAGTATGGCCACTGAAGCTTTCTTT.

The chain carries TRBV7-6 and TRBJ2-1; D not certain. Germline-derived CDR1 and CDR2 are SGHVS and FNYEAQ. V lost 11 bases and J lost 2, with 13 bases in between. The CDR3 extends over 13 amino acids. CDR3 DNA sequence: TGTGCCTCAGGCGGTATGGCCTACAATGAGCAGTTCTTC. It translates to CASGGMAYNEQFF.

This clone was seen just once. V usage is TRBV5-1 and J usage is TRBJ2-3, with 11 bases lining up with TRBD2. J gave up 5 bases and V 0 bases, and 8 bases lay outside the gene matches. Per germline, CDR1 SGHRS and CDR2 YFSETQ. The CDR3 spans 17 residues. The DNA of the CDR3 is TGCGCCAGCAGCTTGGAACTAGCGGGAGTGGTAGGAGATACGCAGTATTTT. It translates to CASSLELAGVVGDTQYF.

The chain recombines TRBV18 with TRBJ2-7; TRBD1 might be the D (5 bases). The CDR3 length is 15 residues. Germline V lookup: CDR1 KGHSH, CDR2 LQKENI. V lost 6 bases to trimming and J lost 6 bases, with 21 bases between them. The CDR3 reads CASSPDRLSAFEQYF. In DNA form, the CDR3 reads TGTGCCAGCTCGCCAGACAGACTTTCTGCTTTCGAGCAGTACTTC.

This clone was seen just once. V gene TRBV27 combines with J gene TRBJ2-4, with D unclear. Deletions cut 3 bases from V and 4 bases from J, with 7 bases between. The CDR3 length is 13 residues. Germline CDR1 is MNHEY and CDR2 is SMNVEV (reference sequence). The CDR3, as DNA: TGTGCCAGCAGTTTTTCCGGGAAAAACATTCAGTACTTC. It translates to CASSFSGKNIQYF.

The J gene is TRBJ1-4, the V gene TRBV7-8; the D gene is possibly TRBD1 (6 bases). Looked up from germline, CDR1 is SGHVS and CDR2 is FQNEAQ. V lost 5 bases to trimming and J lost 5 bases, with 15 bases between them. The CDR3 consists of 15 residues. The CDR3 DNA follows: TGTGCCAGCAGCGCAACAGGGAATCGAAATGAAAAACTGTTTTTT. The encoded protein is CASSATGNRNEKLFF.

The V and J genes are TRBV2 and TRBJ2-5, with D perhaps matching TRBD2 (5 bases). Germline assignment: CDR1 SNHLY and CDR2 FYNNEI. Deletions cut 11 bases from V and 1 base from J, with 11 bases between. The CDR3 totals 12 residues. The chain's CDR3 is CAFLEGQETQYF. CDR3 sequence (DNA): TGTGCCTTCCTCGAGGGCCAAGAGACCCAGTACTTC.

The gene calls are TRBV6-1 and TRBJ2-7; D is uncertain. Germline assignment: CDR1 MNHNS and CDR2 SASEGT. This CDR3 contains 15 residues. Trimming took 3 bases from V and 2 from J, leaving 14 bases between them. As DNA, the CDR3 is TGTGCCAGCAGTGATTCTGCGCTCGAGACCTACGAGCAGTACTTC. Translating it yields CASSDSALETYEQYF.

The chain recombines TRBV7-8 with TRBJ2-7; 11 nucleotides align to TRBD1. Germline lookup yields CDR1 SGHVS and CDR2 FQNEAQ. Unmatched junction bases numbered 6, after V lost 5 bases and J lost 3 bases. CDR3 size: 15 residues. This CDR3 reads CASSPAGTGGYEQYF. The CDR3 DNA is TGTGCCAGCAGCCCGGCCGGGACAGGGGGCTACGAGCAGTACTTC.